Presented here are 22 T cell receptor beta chains from one specimen sequenced in a study of vaccination and CD4 T cells after COVID-19. Stated treatment: approximately 10-day PBMC culture with coronavirus spike peptide pools or control peptides (ViraFEST assay). From the unexposed donor, CD4+ T cells were collected ahead of the COVID-19 pandemic (2011-2018). Antigen specificity for these receptors is unknown. An Oncomine TCR Beta short-read assay was used to sequence the DNA from cultured CD4+ T cells. TCRdb used MiXCR to reprocess the PCR reads, holding one entry per CDR3 protein. Here the sample spans 8,000 to 10,000 distinct CDR3 sequences, 30% to 35% being singletons. Source material: CD4+ T cells from blood, cultured in vitro. The receptors here all came from a human donor in good health.

The rearrangement links TRBV11-2 to TRBJ2-1; 7 bases are shared with TRBD1. The J segment lost 7 bases and the V segment lost 0 bases, leaving 12 bases of the junction unmatched. CDR3 length: 17 amino acids. Germline CDR1 reads SGHAT; CDR2 reads FQNNGV. DNA of the CDR3: TGTGCCAGCAGCTTAGATGATAGGAGACAGGGACGGAATGAGCAGTTCTTC. Encoded protein: CASSLDDRRQGRNEQFF. The entire variable domain, with the rest obtained from reference TRBV11-2 and TRBJ2-1, is as follows: EAGVAQSPRYKIIEKRQSVAFWCNPISGHATLYWYQQILGQGPKLLIQFQNNGVVDDSQLPKDRFSAERLKGVDSTLKIQPAKLEDSAVYLCASSLDDRRQGRNEQFFGPGTRLTVL.

The rearrangement uses TRBV11-2 and TRBJ2-1; 9 bases fit TRBD2. The germline CDR1 and CDR2 sequences are SGHAT and FQNNGV. This CDR3 region has 15 residues. Germline trimming cut 7 bases from V and 4 bases from J; bases unmatched to any gene: 8. The CDR3 reads CASNPGSGGYNEQFF. Here the CDR3 DNA reads TGTGCCAGCAACCCGGGTAGCGGGGGATACAATGAGCAGTTCTTC.

Notes on this clonotype: It is likely a read error, because the conserved phenylalanine at the end of the CDR3 is missing. The chain combines TRBV5-5 with TRBJ1-2; tentative D call: TRBD1 (5 bases). Trimming stripped 0 bases from V and 5 bases from J, with 8 bases between. CDR1 is SGHKS, CDR2 YYEKEE, per germline (reference sequence). CDR3 length equals 13 residues. CDR3 amino acids: CASSLGQTYGYTL. DNA of the CDR3: TGTGCCAGCAGCTTGGGACAGACTTATGGCTACACCCTC.

This clonotype was observed a few times. This chain uses TRBV5-4 with TRBJ2-5; 8 positions match TRBD2. Trimming took 0 bases from V and 4 from J; bases not matched to a gene: 11. CDR3 length equals 17 residues. The germline CDR1 and CDR2 sequences are SGHNT and YYREEE (reference sequence). CDR3 sequence reads: CASSLATSRAGAETQYF. The CDR3 DNA is TGTGCCAGCAGCTTGGCTACATCGCGAGCGGGAGCAGAGACCCAGTACTTC.

V usage is TRBV9 and J usage is TRBJ2-7; 10 positions match TRBD2. Germline V lookup: CDR1 SGDLS, CDR2 YYNGEE. The CDR3 has 15 amino acids. The junction had 3 bases not matched to a gene; V was cut back by 0 bases and J by 3 bases. This CDR3 is CASSVGLAGGYEQYF. CDR3 DNA: TGTGCCAGCAGCGTAGGGTTAGCGGGGGGCTACGAGCAGTACTTC. Complete variable domain (other parts from reference TRBV9 and TRBJ2-7): DSGVTQTPKHLITATGQRVTLRCSPRSGDLSVYWYQQSLDQGLQFLIQYYNGEERAKGNILERFSAQQFPDLHSELNLSSLELGDSALYFCASSVGLAGGYEQYFGPGTRLTVT.

As regards this clonotype: The junction does not match germline at one end; this may be a read error. The rearrangement links TRBV2 to TRBJ1-2; D unresolved. The CDR3 has 11 amino acids. The V gene's germline CDR1 is SNHLY and CDR2 FYNNEI. The CDR3 nucleotides are TGTGCCAGCAGTGAGGCCCAGGTATTCCCCTTC. Translation: CASSEAQVFPF.

This clonotype turned up a few times. The genes are TRBV9 and TRBJ2-1, with 8 bases aligning to TRBD1. The CDR3 covers 15 residues. Germline V lookup: CDR1 SGDLS, CDR2 YYNGEE. J was trimmed by 8 bases and V by 1 base; bases with no gene match: 8. CDR3 sequence: CASSVRTGRRDEQFF. DNA for the CDR3: TGTGCCAGCAGCGTACGGACAGGGAGGCGTGATGAGCAGTTCTTC.

This clonotype turned up a few times. The chain carries TRBV6-1 and TRBJ2-3; 8 nucleotides match TRBD2. Germline V lookup: CDR1 MNHNS, CDR2 SASEGT. V lost 8 bases to trimming and J lost 5 bases; unmatched junction nucleotides: 6. The CDR3 sequence is 13 residues long. The CDR3 protein is CASRRGGVDTQYF. Here the CDR3 DNA reads TGTGCCAGCCGTCGGGGGGGGGTAGATACGCAGTATTTT.

By share, this clonotype counts as medium-sized. The gene calls are TRBV20-1 and TRBJ2-2; D gene ambiguous. The CDR3 is 12 residues long. Trimming pared 6 bases from V and 6 bases from J, leaving 11 bases between. Germline-derived CDR1 and CDR2 are DFQATT and SNEGSKA (reference sequence). Here the CDR3 DNA reads TGCAGTGCCCTCTCCCCGGCCGGGGAGCTGTTTTTT. This sequence encodes CSALSPAGELFF.

This clonotype appeared a few times. The genes are TRBV6-1 and TRBJ1-5; D gene uncertain. This CDR3 spans 13 amino acids. Germline V lookup: CDR1 MNHNS, CDR2 SASEGT. V lost 3 bases, J lost 6 bases, and 9 bases lay in between. The CDR3 loop reads CASSEGLGQPQHF. The CDR3 DNA is TGTGCCAGCAGTGAGGGTTTAGGTCAGCCCCAGCATTTT.

The V and J genes are TRBV6-1 and TRBJ1-5; D perhaps matches TRBD1 (6 bases). This CDR3 comprises 16 residues. The V end lost 5 bases, the J end lost 5 bases, and 19 bases lay between the germline ends. Germline values: CDR1 MNHNS, CDR2 SASEGT. The CDR3 loop is CASSIDRTEMYQPQHF. CDR3 nucleotides: TGTGCCAGCAGTATTGATAGGACAGAGATGTATCAGCCCCAGCATTTT.

The chain combines TRBV20-1 with TRBJ1-2; weak D call: TRBD1 (6 bases). V was pared by 6 bases and J by 2 bases, with 16 bases between. The germline gives CDR1 DFQATT, CDR2 SNEGSKA (reference sequence). The CDR3 covers 14 residues. The CDR3 DNA reads TGCAGTGCGGCTGGCCCGGGACACAACTATGGCTACACCTTC. It codes for CSAAGPGHNYGYTF.

This chain joins TRBV7-7 and TRBJ2-3; possibly TRBD2 for D (5 bases). The CDR3 totals 15 residues. CDR1 is SSHAT and CDR2 is FNYEAQ in the germline V gene (reference sequence). Trimming took 0 bases from V and 2 from J, leaving 9 bases between them. In DNA, the CDR3 is TGTGCCAGCAGCTTAGCAGGACTCAACACAGATACGCAGTATTTT. Amino acids: CASSLAGLNTDTQYF. Using reference TRBV7-7 and TRBJ2-3 for the parts outside the CDR3, the full variable domain is GAGVSQSPRYKVTKRGQDVTLRCDPISSHATLYWYQQALGQGPEFLTYFNYEAQPDKSGLPSDRFSAERPEGSISTLTIQRTEQRDSAMYRCASSLAGLNTDTQYFGPGTRLTVL.

The chain uses TRBV10-2 and TRBJ2-3, with TRBD2 as a possible D gene (5 bases). This CDR3 has 14 amino acids. V dropped 4 bases and J dropped 2 bases, with 10 bases sitting between them. CDR1 is WSHSY and CDR2 is SAAADI in the germline V gene. The CDR3 spells CASSAGLFTDTQYF. CDR3 DNA: TGCGCCAGCAGTGCAGGACTTTTCACAGATACGCAGTATTTT.

The table lists this clonotype with a few counts. This chain uses TRBV20-1 with TRBJ1-1; D call uncertain. The CDR3 has 15 residues. The V end was cut by 0 bases, the J end by 1 base, with 12 bases between. The germline V gene has CDR1 DFQATT and CDR2 SNEGSKA (reference sequence). The CDR3, as DNA: TGCAGTGCTAGAGATGGCAGGAAGGCGAACACTGAAGCTTTCTTT. Translated, it gives CSARDGRKANTEAFF.

In this sample, this clonotype turned up a few times. V usage is TRBV6-5 and J usage is TRBJ1-2; D is unclear. CDR1 is MNHEY, CDR2 SVGAGI, per germline. This CDR3 comprises 12 residues. The V end was cut by 0 bases, the J end by 8 bases, with 7 bases between. The DNA of the CDR3 is TGTGCCAGCAGTTACTCGGGGTGGGGCTACACCTTC. This translates into CASSYSGWGYTF.

Comments on this clonotype: This may come from a read error, since a much larger clone is one base off. CDR3 region: CASRAMDQLQHF. For the CDR3, the DNA is TGTGCCAGCAGGGCCATGGATCAGCTCCAGCATTTT. The chain joins TRBV6-1 to TRBJ1-5; D remains ambiguous. CDR1 MNHNS and CDR2 SASEGT come from the germline V gene. The length of the CDR3 is 12 residues.

This chain links TRBV2 with TRBJ1-1; the D is unclear. Trimming left V 10 bases short and J 4 bases short, with 16 bases between. Looked up from germline, CDR1 is SNHLY and CDR2 is FYNNEI. The length of the CDR3 is 13 residues. The CDR3 sequence is CATTGNKGTEAFF. The DNA for the CDR3 is TGTGCCACGACCGGGAATAAGGGCACTGAAGCTTTCTTT.

Judged by abundance, this clonotype is medium-sized. CDR3 sequence (DNA): TGTGCCAGCAGCAAAGATAGGGGGCAGAACACTGAAGCTTTCTTT. This encodes CASSKDRGQNTEAFF. This chain joins TRBV21-1 and TRBJ1-1; the table's D gene call, TRBD1, was not cross checked with the DNA. TRBV21-1 is a documented pseudogene. This CDR3 has 15 amino acids.

Of note for this clonotype: One junction end does not reproduce the germline sequence, and a read error may be involved. The chain carries TRBV7-7 and TRBJ2-1; a weak D match, TRBD2 (5 bases). The germline CDR1 and CDR2 sequences are SSHAT and FNYEAQ (reference sequence). This CDR3 region has 14 residues. CDR3 in DNA: TGTGCTAGCAGCTTACCTGGGAGTCACAATGAGCAGTTCTTC. It specifies CASSLPGSHNEQFF.

V and J are TRBV9 and TRBJ2-1, with TRBD1 identical over 9 bases. CDR1 SGDLS and CDR2 YYNGEE come from the germline V gene. The J segment lost 5 bases and the V segment lost 0 bases, leaving 0 bases of the junction unmatched. The CDR3 covers 14 residues. CDR3 DNA: TGTGCCAGCAGCGTAGGGACAGGGGACAATGAGCAGTTCTTC. This translates into CASSVGTGDNEQFF.

In DNA form, the CDR3 reads TGTGCCAGCCAGGGGACAGGCGCGAACACCGGGGAGCTGTTTTTT. Amino acids: CASQGTGANTGELFF. The gene calls are TRBV9 and TRBJ2-2, with 8 bases identical to TRBD1. Germline-derived CDR1 and CDR2 are SGDLS and YYNGEE. This CDR3 is built from 15 residues. The V segment lost 7 bases and the J segment 0 bases; nucleotides outside the gene matches: 5.